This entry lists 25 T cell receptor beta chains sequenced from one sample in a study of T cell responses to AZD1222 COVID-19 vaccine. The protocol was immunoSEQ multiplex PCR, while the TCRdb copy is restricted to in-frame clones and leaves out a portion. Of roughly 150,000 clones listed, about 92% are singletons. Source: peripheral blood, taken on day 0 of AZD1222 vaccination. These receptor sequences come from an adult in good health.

The chain's CDR3 is CATLQGASYNEQFF. The CDR3 coding sequence is TGTGCCACACTCCAGGGGGCGAGTTACAATGAGCAGTTCTTC. V usage is TRBV6-5 and J usage is TRBJ2-1; TRBD1 aligns across 8 bases. V lost 10 bases, J lost 4 bases, and 9 bases stayed unmatched. This CDR3 has 14 residues. Germline V CDR1 and CDR2: MNHEY, SVGAGI.

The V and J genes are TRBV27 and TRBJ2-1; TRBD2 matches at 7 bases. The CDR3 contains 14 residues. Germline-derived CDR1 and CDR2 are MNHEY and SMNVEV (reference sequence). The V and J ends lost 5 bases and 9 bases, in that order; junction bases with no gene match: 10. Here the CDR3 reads CASSTWGGDGEQFF. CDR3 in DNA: TGTGCCAGCAGTACCTGGGGGGGGGATGGTGAGCAGTTCTTC.

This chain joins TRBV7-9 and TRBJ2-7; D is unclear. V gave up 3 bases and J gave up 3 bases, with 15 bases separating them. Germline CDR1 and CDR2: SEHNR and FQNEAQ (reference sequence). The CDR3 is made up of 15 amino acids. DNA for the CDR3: TGTGCCAGCAGCTTTATGGACCTATCTCTCTACGAGCAGTACTTC. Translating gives CASSFMDLSLYEQYF.

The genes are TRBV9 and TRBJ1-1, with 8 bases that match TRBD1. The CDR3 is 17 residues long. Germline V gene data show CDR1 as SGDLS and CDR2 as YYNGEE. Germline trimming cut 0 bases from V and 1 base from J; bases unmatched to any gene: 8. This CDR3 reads CASSVVPLDRGNTEAFF. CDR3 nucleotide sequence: TGTGCCAGCAGCGTAGTCCCTTTAGACAGGGGGAACACTGAAGCTTTCTTT. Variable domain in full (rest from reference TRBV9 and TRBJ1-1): DSGVTQTPKHLITATGQRVTLRCSPRSGDLSVYWYQQSLDQGLQFLIQYYNGEERAKGNILERFSAQQFPDLHSELNLSSLELGDSALYFCASSVVPLDRGNTEAFFGQGTRLTVV.

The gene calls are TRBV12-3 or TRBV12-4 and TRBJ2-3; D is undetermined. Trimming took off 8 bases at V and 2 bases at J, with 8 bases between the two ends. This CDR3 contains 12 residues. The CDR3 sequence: CASLAPTDTQYF. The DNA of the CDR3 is TGTGCCAGCTTAGCCCCCACAGATACGCAGTATTTT.

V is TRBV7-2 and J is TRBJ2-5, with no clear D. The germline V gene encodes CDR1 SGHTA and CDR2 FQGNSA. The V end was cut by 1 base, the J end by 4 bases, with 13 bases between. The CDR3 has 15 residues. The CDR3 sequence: CASSLDGLTGETQYF. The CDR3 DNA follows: TGTGCCAGCAGCTTAGACGGCCTTACTGGAGAGACCCAGTACTTC.

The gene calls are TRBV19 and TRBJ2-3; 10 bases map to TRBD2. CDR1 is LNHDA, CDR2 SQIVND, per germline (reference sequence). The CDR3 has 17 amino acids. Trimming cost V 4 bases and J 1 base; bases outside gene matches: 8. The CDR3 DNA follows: TGTGCCAGTAGTACTACCAGCGGGAGGGCCCGCACAGATACGCAGTATTTT. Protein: CASSTTSGRARTDTQYF. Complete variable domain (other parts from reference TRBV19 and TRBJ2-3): DGGITQSPKYLFRKEGQNVTLSCEQNLNHDAMYWYRQDPGQGLRLIYYSQIVNDFQKGDIAEGYSVSREKKESFPLTVTSAQKNPTAFYLCASSTTSGRARTDTQYFGPGTRLTVL.

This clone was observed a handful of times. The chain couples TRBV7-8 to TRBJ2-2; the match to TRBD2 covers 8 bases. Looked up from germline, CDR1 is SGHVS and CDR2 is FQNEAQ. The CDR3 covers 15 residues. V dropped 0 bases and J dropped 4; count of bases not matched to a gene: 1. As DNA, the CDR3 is TGTGCCAGCAGCTTAGCCGGGACTAGCACCGGGGAGCTGTTTTTT. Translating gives CASSLAGTSTGELFF.

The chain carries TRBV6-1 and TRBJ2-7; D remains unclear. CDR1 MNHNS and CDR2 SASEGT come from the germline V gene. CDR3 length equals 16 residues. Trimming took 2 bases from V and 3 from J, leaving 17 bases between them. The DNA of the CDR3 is TGTGCCAGCAGTGAAAGATTTCCTCTACTATACTACGAGCAGTACTTC. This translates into CASSERFPLLYYEQYF.

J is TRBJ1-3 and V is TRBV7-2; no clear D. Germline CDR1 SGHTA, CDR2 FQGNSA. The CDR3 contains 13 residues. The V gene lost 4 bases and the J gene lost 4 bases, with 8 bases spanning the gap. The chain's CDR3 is CASSSPNGNTIYF. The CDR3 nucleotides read TGTGCCAGCAGCTCCCCTAACGGAAACACCATATATTTT.

The CDR3 sequence: CASSFGQVIQETQYF. For the CDR3, the DNA is TGCGCCAGCAGCTTCGGTCAGGTGATCCAAGAGACCCAGTACTTC. This chain links TRBV5-1 with TRBJ2-5; D uncertain. With 2 bases removed from V and 1 base from J, the gap between germline ends came to 12 bases. The CDR3 runs to 15 residues. CDR1 and CDR2 from the germline V gene are SGHRS and YFSETQ.

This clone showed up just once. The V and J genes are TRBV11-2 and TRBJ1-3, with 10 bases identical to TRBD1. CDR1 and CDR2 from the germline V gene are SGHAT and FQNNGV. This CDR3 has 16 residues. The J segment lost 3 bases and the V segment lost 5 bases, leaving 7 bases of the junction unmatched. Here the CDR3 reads CASSTRTGGNGNTIYF. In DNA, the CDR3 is TGTGCCAGCAGCACCCGGACAGGGGGAAATGGAAACACCATATATTTT.

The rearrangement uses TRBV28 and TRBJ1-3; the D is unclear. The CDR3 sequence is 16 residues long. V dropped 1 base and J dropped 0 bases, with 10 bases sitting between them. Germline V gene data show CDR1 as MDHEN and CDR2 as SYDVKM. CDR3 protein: CASSLYPSSSGNTIYF. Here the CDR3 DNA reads TGTGCCAGCAGTTTATACCCATCGAGCTCTGGAAACACCATATATTTT.

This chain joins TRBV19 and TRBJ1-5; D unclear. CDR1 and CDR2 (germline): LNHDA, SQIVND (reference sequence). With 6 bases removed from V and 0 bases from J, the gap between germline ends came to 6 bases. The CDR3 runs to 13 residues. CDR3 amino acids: CASRDSSNQPQHF. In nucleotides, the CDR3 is TGTGCCAGTAGGGATAGTAGCAATCAGCCCCAGCATTTT. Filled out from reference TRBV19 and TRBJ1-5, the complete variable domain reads DGGITQSPKYLFRKEGQNVTLSCEQNLNHDAMYWYRQDPGQGLRLIYYSQIVNDFQKGDIAEGYSVSREKKESFPLTVTSAQKNPTAFYLCASRDSSNQPQHFGDGTRLSIL.

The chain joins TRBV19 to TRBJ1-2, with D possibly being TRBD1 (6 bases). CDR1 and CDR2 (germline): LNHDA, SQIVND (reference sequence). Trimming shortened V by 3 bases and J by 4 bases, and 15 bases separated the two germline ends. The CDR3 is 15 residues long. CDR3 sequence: CASSMGGGQSYGYTF. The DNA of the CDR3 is TGTGCCAGTAGTATGGGCGGCGGACAGAGCTATGGCTACACCTTC.

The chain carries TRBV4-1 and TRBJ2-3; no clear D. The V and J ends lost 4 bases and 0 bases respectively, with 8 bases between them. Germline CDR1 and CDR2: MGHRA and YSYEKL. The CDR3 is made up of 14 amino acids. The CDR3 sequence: CASSPAMSTDTQYF. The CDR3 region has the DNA TGCGCCAGCAGCCCCGCTATGAGCACAGATACGCAGTATTTT.

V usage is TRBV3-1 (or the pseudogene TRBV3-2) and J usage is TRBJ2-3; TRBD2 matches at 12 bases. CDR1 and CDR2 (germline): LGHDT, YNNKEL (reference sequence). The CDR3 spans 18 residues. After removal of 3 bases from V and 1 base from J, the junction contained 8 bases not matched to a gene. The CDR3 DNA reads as TGTGCCAGCAGCCATCCTAGCGGGAGGGCCGCCGGCACAGATACGCAGTATTTT. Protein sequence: CASSHPSGRAAGTDTQYF.

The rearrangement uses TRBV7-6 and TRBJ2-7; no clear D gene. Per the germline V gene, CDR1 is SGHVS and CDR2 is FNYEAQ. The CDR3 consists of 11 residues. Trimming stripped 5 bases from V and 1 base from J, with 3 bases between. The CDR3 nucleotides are TGTGCCAGCAGCGATTCCTACGAGCAGTACTTC. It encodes CASSDSYEQYF.

CDR3 loop: CASSIQGYSGGYTF. CDR3 sequence (DNA): TGTGCCAGCAGCATACAGGGGTATTCGGGTGGCTACACCTTC. The rearrangement uses TRBV5-6 and TRBJ1-2, with 7 bases fitting TRBD1. The trim removed 4 bases at V and 7 bases at J, leaving 10 bases unmatched. The CDR3 extends over 14 amino acids. Germline V gene sequence: CDR1 SGHDT, CDR2 YYEEEE.

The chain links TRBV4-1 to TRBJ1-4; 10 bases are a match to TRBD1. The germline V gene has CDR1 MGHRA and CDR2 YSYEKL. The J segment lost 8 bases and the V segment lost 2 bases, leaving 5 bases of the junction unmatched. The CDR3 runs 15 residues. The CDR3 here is CASSQPGTGDEKLFF. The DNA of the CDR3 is TGCGCCAGCAGCCAACCCGGGACAGGGGACGAAAAACTGTTTTTT.

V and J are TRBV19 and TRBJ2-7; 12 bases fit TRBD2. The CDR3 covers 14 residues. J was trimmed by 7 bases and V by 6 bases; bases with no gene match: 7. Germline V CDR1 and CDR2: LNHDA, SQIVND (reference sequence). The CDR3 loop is CASSLGLAGREQYF. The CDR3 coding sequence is TGTGCCAGTAGCCTTGGACTAGCGGGAAGGGAGCAGTACTTC.

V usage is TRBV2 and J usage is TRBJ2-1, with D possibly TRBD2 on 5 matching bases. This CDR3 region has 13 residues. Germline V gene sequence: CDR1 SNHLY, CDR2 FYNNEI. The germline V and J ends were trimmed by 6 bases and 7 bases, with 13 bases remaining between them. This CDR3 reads CASSATGGNEQFF. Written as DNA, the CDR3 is TGTGCCAGCAGCGCTACGGGCGGGAATGAGCAGTTCTTC.

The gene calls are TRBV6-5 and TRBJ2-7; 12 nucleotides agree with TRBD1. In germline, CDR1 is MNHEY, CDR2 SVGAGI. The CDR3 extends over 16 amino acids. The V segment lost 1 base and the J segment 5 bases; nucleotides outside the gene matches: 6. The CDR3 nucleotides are TGTGCCAGCAGTTACTTGTCCGGGACAGGGGGCGACGAGCAGTACTTC. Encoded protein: CASSYLSGTGGDEQYF.

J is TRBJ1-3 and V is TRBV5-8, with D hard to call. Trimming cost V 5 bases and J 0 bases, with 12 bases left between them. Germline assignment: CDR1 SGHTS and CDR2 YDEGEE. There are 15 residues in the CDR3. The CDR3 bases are TGTGCCAGCAGAACATCGGGGATCTCTGGAAACACCATATATTTT. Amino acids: CASRTSGISGNTIYF.

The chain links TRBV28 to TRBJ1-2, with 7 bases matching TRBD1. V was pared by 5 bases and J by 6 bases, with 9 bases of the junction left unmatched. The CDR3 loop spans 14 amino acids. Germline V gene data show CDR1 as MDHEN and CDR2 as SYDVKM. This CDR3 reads CASSPRQGLNGYTF. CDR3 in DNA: TGTGCCAGCAGTCCACGACAGGGTTTGAATGGCTACACCTTC.